The 32 T cell receptor beta chains reported below all come from one sample, sequenced in a study of T-cell memory formation after mild COVID-19. TCRdb re-analysed the 5' RACE reads in MiXCR, keeping a single row per CDR3 protein. The sample consists of roughly 300,000 distinct CDR3 sequences, 8% to 9% of them appearing once. Sequencing was performed on PBMCs or a T cell subset sorted from them (not recorded which). These TCRs come from a young man who had mild COVID-19 (a few samples of this study predate the infection). Cell type and time point are not known.

This clonotype was counted a few times. J is TRBJ2-5 and V is TRBV30; D is unresolved. CDR1 is GTSNPN, CDR2 SVGIG, per germline (reference sequence). This CDR3 has 13 residues. V lost 2 bases, J lost 2 bases, and 9 bases lay in between. In nucleotides, the CDR3 is TGTGCCTGGAGTTCCCCTCCGCAAGAGACCCAGTACTTC. Its protein is CAWSSPPQETQYF.

This clonotype was counted ten times or more. The CDR3 coding sequence is TGCAGTGCTAGACCCCCTAACAGGGGTCCCGAGCAGTACTTC. Protein product: CSARPPNRGPEQYF. The chain carries TRBV20-1 and TRBJ2-7; 7 bases map to TRBD1. The CDR3 is made up of 14 amino acids. Germline V gives CDR1 DFQATT, CDR2 SNEGSKA (reference sequence). Trimming cost V 2 bases and J 6 bases; bases outside gene matches: 10.

This clonotype appeared a few times. This chain links TRBV20-1 with TRBJ1-6; D remains ambiguous. The V end lost 0 bases, the J end lost 7 bases, and 4 bases lay between the germline ends. The CDR3 sequence is 12 residues long. Germline CDR1 reads DFQATT; CDR2 reads SNEGSKA (reference sequence). The CDR3 sequence: CSARDRNSPLHF. CDR3 in DNA: TGCAGTGCTAGAGATCGGAATTCACCCCTCCACTTT.

This clonotype was counted a few times. This chain links TRBV5-1 with TRBJ2-3; D is ambiguous. Between the trimmed V and J ends, which lost 5 bases and 6 bases, there was a span of 10 bases. In germline, CDR1 is SGHRS, CDR2 YFSETQ. This CDR3 comprises 12 residues. The CDR3 is CASRRETDTQYF. DNA of the CDR3: TGCGCCAGCAGGCGTGAAACGGATACGCAGTATTTT.

In the case of this clonotype: A much bigger clone sits one base away, suggesting this may be a read error. The gene calls are TRBV28 and TRBJ2-5, with D hard to call. Germline V CDR1 and CDR2: MDHEN, SYDVKM. There are 12 residues in the CDR3. The CDR3 sequence: CDSRRLAETQYF. The CDR3 coding sequence is TGTGACAGCAGGAGACTTGCTGAGACCCAGTACTTC.

This clonotype was seen a handful of times. Here the CDR3 DNA reads TGTGCCAGCAGCTTAGGGACCGGGGGGGGATATGAGCAGTTCTTC. This sequence encodes CASSLGTGGGYEQFF. The V gene is TRBV11-3, the J gene TRBJ2-1; 8 bases align to TRBD2. This CDR3 has 15 residues. V shed 1 base, J shed 8 bases, and the junction held 7 bases outside the gene matches. Germline V gene sequence: CDR1 SGHNT, CDR2 YENEEA. Full variable domain (outside the CDR3, taken from reference TRBV11-3 and TRBJ2-1): EAGVVQSPRYKIIEKKQPVAFWCNPISGHNTLYWYLQNLGQGPELLIRYENEEAVDDSQLPKDRFSAERLKGVDSTLKIQPAELGDSAVYLCASSLGTGGGYEQFFGPGTRLTVL.

This clonotype has a handful of counts. The chain couples TRBV7-9 to TRBJ2-3; the D is unclear. Looked up from germline, CDR1 is SEHNR and CDR2 is FQNEAQ (reference sequence). The CDR3 spans 11 residues. V was clipped by 7 bases and J by 5 bases, with 7 bases between them. CDR3 region: CASTAVDTQYF. The DNA for the CDR3 is TGTGCCAGCACCGCGGTAGATACGCAGTATTTT.

This clonotype has just a few counts. The V call is TRBV20-1, the J call TRBJ2-1, with TRBD1 matching 8 bases. Germline V gene sequence: CDR1 DFQATT, CDR2 SNEGSKA (reference sequence). The CDR3 spans 15 residues. V trimming: 0 bases; J trimming: 4 bases; junction bases outside the gene matches: 5. The CDR3 DNA reads as TGCAGTGCTAGAGATTGGCAGGGGGCATACAATGAGCAGTTCTTC. Translated, it gives CSARDWQGAYNEQFF.

This clonotype was picked up many times. The chain is built from TRBV6-5 and TRBJ2-5, with 7 bases fitting TRBD1. V trimming: 6 bases; J trimming: 4 bases; junction bases outside the gene matches: 5. In germline, CDR1 is MNHEY, CDR2 SVGAGI. This CDR3 is 13 amino acids long. CDR3 in amino acids: CASSHRTGETQYF. CDR3 sequence (DNA): TGTGCCAGCAGCCATCGGACAGGAGAGACCCAGTACTTC.

V and J are TRBV11-2 and TRBJ1-1; a possible D gene is TRBD1 (5 bases). CDR1 SGHAT and CDR2 FQNNGV come from the germline V gene. There are 13 residues in the CDR3. V lost 4 bases and J 4 bases, leaving 10 bases between the germline ends. CDR3 coding DNA: TGTGCCAGCAGCTCAGGGTTAGCCACTGAAGCTTTCTTT. This translates into CASSSGLATEAFF.

In this sample, this clonotype turned up a few times. This chain connects TRBV7-9 to TRBJ1-1, with D perhaps TRBD1 (6 bases). The germline V gene has CDR1 SEHNR and CDR2 FQNEAQ (reference sequence). V was pared by 5 bases and J by 2 bases, with 12 bases between. The CDR3 spans 14 residues. In DNA form, the CDR3 reads TGTGCCAGCAGCCTGTGGACAGTTAACACTGAAGCTTTCTTT. Its protein product is CASSLWTVNTEAFF.

This chain uses TRBV4-1 with TRBJ2-5; D is ambiguous. The V end was cut by 3 bases, the J end by 13 bases, with 15 bases between. The CDR3 contains 12 residues. Germline values: CDR1 MGHRA, CDR2 YSYEKL. CDR3 DNA: TGCGCCAGCAGCCACCCCCGCGGAGTTCGGTACTTC. Residues: CASSHPRGVRYF.

This clonotype has at least ten counts. V usage is TRBV4-3 and J usage is TRBJ2-4; the D gene is possibly TRBD2 (5 bases). This CDR3 region has 17 residues. The V gene lost 4 bases and the J gene lost 2 bases, with 18 bases spanning the gap. Germline-derived CDR1 and CDR2 are LGHNA and YSLEER. The CDR3 sequence: CASSRGPSPGPKNIQYF. CDR3 bases: TGCGCCAGCAGCCGAGGGCCGTCCCCTGGCCCCAAAAACATTCAGTACTTC.

This clonotype was seen a few times. The CDR3 DNA reads as TGCAGTGCTGGAGGGGGGGTAGGCACAGATACGCAGTATTTT. Its translation is CSAGGGVGTDTQYF. This rearrangement joins TRBV20-1 to TRBJ2-3, with a possible D match to TRBD2 (7 bases). This CDR3 region has 14 residues. Germline V CDR1 and CDR2: DFQATT, SNEGSKA (reference sequence). Trimming shortened V by 5 bases and J by 1 base, and 13 bases separated the two germline ends.

This clonotype has more than one count but fewer than ten. The chain carries TRBV24-1 and TRBJ2-5; D is uncertain. V lost 6 bases and J lost 4, with 5 bases in between. Germline CDR1 is KGHDR and CDR2 is SFDVKD. CDR3 size: 11 residues. This CDR3 is CATSSAETQYF. Here the CDR3 DNA reads TGTGCCACCAGTTCGGCAGAGACCCAGTACTTC.

This clonotype was picked up many times. The chain uses TRBV12-3 or TRBV12-4 and TRBJ1-2; D may be TRBD1 (5 bases). V was clipped by 7 bases and J by 6 bases, with 21 bases between them. The CDR3 consists of 15 residues. CDR3: CASTLELNPGHGYTF. For the CDR3, the DNA is TGTGCCAGCACTTTGGAGCTAAACCCGGGACATGGCTACACCTTC.

The chain combines TRBV2 with TRBJ1-2; weak D call: TRBD1 (5 bases). The germline CDR1 and CDR2 sequences are SNHLY and FYNNEI. The CDR3 runs 12 residues. The V end was cut by 7 bases, the J end by 4 bases, with 10 bases between. The CDR3 is CASKPDSYGYTF. As DNA, the CDR3 is TGTGCCAGCAAACCCGACAGCTATGGCTACACCTTC. The entire variable domain, with the rest obtained from reference TRBV2 and TRBJ1-2, is as follows: EPEVTQTPSHQVTQMGQEVILRCVPISNHLYFYWYRQILGQKVEFLVSFYNNEISEKSEIFDDQFSVERPDGSNFTLKIRSTKLEDSAMYFCASKPDSYGYTFGSGTRLTVV.

The table lists this clonotype with a few counts. The chain combines TRBV20-1 with TRBJ2-1; D perhaps matches TRBD2 (7 bases). The CDR3 consists of 13 residues. Trimming cost V 6 bases and J 7 bases, with 16 bases left between them. Per the germline V gene, CDR1 is DFQATT and CDR2 is SNEGSKA (reference sequence). The CDR3 bases are TGCAGTGCCGGCGGGGGCCTAATAAATGAGCAGTTCTTC. This translates into CSAGGGLINEQFF.

This clonotype was detected many times. The chain recombines TRBV3-1 with TRBJ1-1; unclear D gene. The length of the CDR3 is 12 residues. The V gene lost 0 bases and the J gene lost 10 bases, with 9 bases spanning the gap. Germline V lookup: CDR1 LGHDT, CDR2 YNNKEL (reference sequence). The CDR3 reads CASSQEAQRAFF. DNA for the CDR3: TGTGCCAGCAGCCAAGAGGCACAGCGAGCTTTCTTT. The full variable domain, rest sourced from reference TRBV3-1 and TRBJ1-1, is DTAVSQTPKYLVTQMGNDKSIKCEQNLGHDTMYWYKQDSKKFLKIMFSYNNKELIINETVPNRFSPKSPDKAHLNLHINSLELGDSAVYFCASSQEAQRAFFGQGTRLTVV.

The V and J genes are TRBV18 and TRBJ2-1; a weak D match, TRBD2 (5 bases). This CDR3 comprises 12 residues. Germline assignment: CDR1 KGHSH and CDR2 LQKENI. Trimming took 5 bases from V and 6 from J, leaving 8 bases between them. The CDR3 loop is CASSAGVNEQFF. The CDR3 DNA reads TGTGCCAGCTCAGCCGGGGTCAATGAGCAGTTCTTC.

This clonotype showed up just a few times. The V and J genes are TRBV5-1 and TRBJ2-5; no clear D gene. The V gene lost 0 bases and the J gene lost 3 bases, with 6 bases spanning the gap. The CDR3 runs to 13 residues. Germline CDR1 and CDR2: SGHRS and YFSETQ. CDR3 nucleotides: TGCGCCAGCAGCTTGGTTGTTAAAGAGACCCAGTACTTC. Amino acid sequence: CASSLVVKETQYF.

In its sample, this clonotype was seen many times. The rearrangement uses TRBV5-6 and TRBJ2-1, with unresolved D. Germline values: CDR1 SGHDT, CDR2 YYEEEE. The CDR3 has 13 residues. V shed 0 bases and J shed 8 bases, with 9 bases lying between them. DNA for the CDR3: TGTGCCAGCAGCTTGGAGGTCGGCGATGAGCAGTTCTTC. This sequence encodes CASSLEVGDEQFF.

This clonotype was observed a handful of times. The CDR3 coding sequence is TGTGCCAGCAGCTCCCAGCCGGGACAGGGGCGGGGCTACACCTTC. Encoded protein: CASSSQPGQGRGYTF. The V call is TRBV7-2, the J call TRBJ1-2; 10 nucleotides match TRBD1. The ends lost 4 bases at V and 8 bases at J; junction bases unmatched: 10. CDR1 and CDR2 from the germline V gene are SGHTA and FQGNSA. CDR3 length: 15 residues.

In this sample, this clonotype turned up many times. The chain carries TRBV5-1 and TRBJ2-1; D gene ambiguous. The CDR3 loop spans 15 amino acids. Germline CDR1 SGHRS, CDR2 YFSETQ. The V end lost 4 bases, the J end lost 5 bases, and 16 bases lay between the germline ends. The CDR3 nucleotides read TGCGCCAGCAGCAAAGACTGGCCGCCTAACAATGAGCAGTTCTTC. This gives the protein CASSKDWPPNNEQFF. The whole variable domain, remainder taken from reference TRBV5-1 and TRBJ2-1, is KAGVTQTPRYLIKTRGQQVTLSCSPISGHRSVSWYQQTPGQGLQFLFEYFSETQRNKGNFPGRFSGRQFSNSRSEMNVSTLELGDSALYLCASSKDWPPNNEQFFGPGTRLTVL.

By share, this clonotype counts as medium-sized. One end of the junction varies from germline; a read error may be responsible. The chain couples TRBV7-2 to TRBJ2-7, with D possibly TRBD2 on 5 matching bases. The CDR3 covers 12 residues. Germline V gene lookup returns CDR1 SGHTA and CDR2 FQGNSA. The CDR3, as DNA: TGTGCCAGCAGCCCCCGTACGGGGTCTGTTGACTTC. It encodes CASSPRTGSVDF.

This clonotype has just a few counts. V is TRBV5-1 and J is TRBJ1-2; D ambiguous. The CDR3 loop spans 15 amino acids. V lost 1 base and J lost 4, with 14 bases in between. Per germline, CDR1 SGHRS and CDR2 YFSETQ. The CDR3 sequence is CASSLSGRMTYGYTF. The CDR3 nucleotides read TGCGCCAGCAGCTTGTCCGGACGGATGACCTATGGCTACACCTTC. The complete variable domain, with remaining parts taken from reference TRBV5-1 and TRBJ1-2, reads KAGVTQTPRYLIKTRGQQVTLSCSPISGHRSVSWYQQTPGQGLQFLFEYFSETQRNKGNFPGRFSGRQFSNSRSEMNVSTLELGDSALYLCASSLSGRMTYGYTFGSGTRLTVV.

The chain combines TRBV20-1 with TRBJ1-5, with no clear D. CDR1 is DFQATT and CDR2 is SNEGSKA in the germline V gene (reference sequence). Trimming left V 6 bases short and J 7 bases short, with 13 bases between. CDR3 length equals 12 residues. The CDR3 region has the DNA TGCAGTGCAGAAGGGCTAGGGCAGCCCCAGCATTTT. As protein: CSAEGLGQPQHF.

V usage is TRBV7-3 and J usage is TRBJ2-1, with TRBD1 matching over 7 bases. Germline trimming cut 4 bases from V and 8 bases from J; bases unmatched to any gene: 5. The CDR3 totals 13 residues. Germline V CDR1 and CDR2: SGHTA, FQGTGA. In nucleotides, the CDR3 is TGTGCCAGCAGCTCAGGACAGGTAGATGAGCAGTTCTTC. Residues: CASSSGQVDEQFF.

The gene calls are TRBV7-9 and TRBJ2-3; a possible D gene is TRBD2 (6 bases). The V and J ends lost 10 bases and 4 bases respectively, with 15 bases between them. The CDR3 extends over 13 amino acids. Germline assignment: CDR1 SEHNR and CDR2 FQNEAQ (reference sequence). CDR3 sequence: CATQTGGSDTQYF. CDR3 bases: TGTGCCACCCAAACTGGGGGGTCAGATACGCAGTATTTT.

There are many counts of this clonotype. The gene calls are TRBV5-1 and TRBJ2-7; D may be TRBD1 (6 bases). This CDR3 has 14 residues. The V and J ends lost 0 bases and 3 bases respectively, with 10 bases between them. Germline-derived CDR1 and CDR2 are SGHRS and YFSETQ. The CDR3 coding sequence is TGCGCCAGCAGCTTGGTCCCAGGGGTCTACGAGCAGTACTTC. Translated: CASSLVPGVYEQYF.

The sample holds a few counts of this clonotype. In DNA, the CDR3 is TGTGCCAGCAGGAAGACAGGAGTATCAAGTAATGAAAAACTGTTTTTT. This codes for CASRKTGVSSNEKLFF. The chain carries TRBV7-2 and TRBJ1-4, with D perhaps TRBD1 (6 bases). V was clipped by 6 bases and J by 4 bases, with 18 bases between them. There are 16 residues in the CDR3. Looked up from germline, CDR1 is SGHTA and CDR2 is FQGNSA.

The chain employs TRBV20-1 and TRBJ2-5; 7 nucleotides agree with TRBD1. The germline gives CDR1 DFQATT, CDR2 SNEGSKA (reference sequence). The CDR3 has 14 residues. The ends lost 5 bases at V and 5 bases at J; junction bases unmatched: 11. CDR3 sequence (DNA): TGCAGTGCTGCCCCCCCAGGGGGTGTTGAGACCCAGTACTTC. It translates to CSAAPPGGVETQYF.